This T cell receptor beta chain was found in a study of human T cells and chemical hapten exposure. With V trimmed by 6 bases and J by 4 bases, 4 bases remained unmatched. The CDR3 is made up of 13 amino acids. Germline CDR1 MDHEN, CDR2 SYDVKM. Specified time point: pre-sensitization, week 0. As to treatment: therapeutic diphenylcyclopropenone sensitization with weekly scalp DPC. This clonotype was seen ten or more times. TCRdb ran MiXCR on the RACE reads and lists one entry per CDR3 protein. The repertoire includes approximately 370,000 distinct CDR3 sequences, around 5.5% of them detected once, and under 9.5% sits in the top ten.

The sample here was whole blood, taken in connection with sensitization to the hapten diphenylcyclopropenone (DPC). The V call is TRBV28, the J call TRBJ1-2; 8 bases fit TRBD1. The receptor was isolated from a woman between 18 and 30 years old with alopecia areata. Some clones in this sample may be carry-over from other donors' samples. The CDR3 DNA reads TGTGCCAGCAGACCGGGACAGGCCTATGGCTACACCTTC. Its translation is CASRPGQAYGYTF.